The T cell receptor (beta chain) under discussion was sequenced for a study of cytomegalovirus exposure and HLA in healthy donors. Findings and limits, study-wide: Later on, a genetic analysis was performed. It linked a missense variant in DCLRE1C with V- and J-gene trimming of TCR beta. Clonal expansion, a later analysis showed, was greater in HLA-associated TCR beta chains than in equally common others. TCR beta sequences numbering around 15,000 were associated with HLA alleles at 0.05 false discovery rate in a later analysis.

As for this clone: The antigen is undetermined.

Amplification used 60 Vbeta primers and 13 Jbeta primers. TCRdb's copy holds only in-frame clones and misses some; the assay was immunoSEQ multiplex PCR. The profile shows around 150,000 clones, roughly four fifths of them singletons. Germline loops: CDR1 MNHEY, CDR2 SVGAGI. The CDR3 covers 16 residues. J was trimmed by 0 bases and V by 2 bases; bases with no gene match: 2. The J gene is TRBJ1-2, the V gene TRBV6-5; 11 nucleotides agree with TRBD1. The TCR comes from a man in his forties or fifties in good health and CMV-seropositive. The sequenced sample was PBMCs. The CDR3 spells CASSYQGQGANYGYTF. The CDR3 DNA follows: TGTGCCAGCAGTTACCAGGGACAGGGGGCTAACTATGGCTACACCTTC.